The 16 T cell receptor beta chains listed next were all sequenced from one sample in a study of cytomegalovirus exposure and HLA in healthy donors (dated by TCRdb to about 2017). Library generation was performed with the immunoSEQ multiplex PCR assay. A mixture of 60 forward primers for TCR Vbeta segments and 13 reverse primers for TCR Jbeta segments was used in the multiplex PCR. Drawn from immuneACCESS, this table holds only the in-frame rearrangements with V and J called that TCRdb kept. Clones are partly lost; checked studies trace under half to an unresolved V gene and leave the rest unexplained. This sample is represented by more than 60,000 clones; under 85% of them were singletons. The top ten clones comprise about 8.2% of the sample. Sequenced sample: PBMCs. These receptors all stem from a woman between 40 and 50 years old in good health and CMV-seropositive.

This chain links TRBV6-5 with TRBJ2-7; unclear D gene. The V gene's germline CDR1 is MNHEY and CDR2 SVGAGI. Trimming took 4 bases from V and 2 from J, leaving 12 bases between them. The length of the CDR3 is 14 residues. The DNA for the CDR3 is TGTGCCAGCAGTTTAGACAAGACGGCCTACGAGCAGTACTTC. This sequence encodes CASSLDKTAYEQYF.

The chain uses TRBV6-5 and TRBJ2-5; 7 bases map to TRBD1. The J call may not be correct, given that the DNA end is closer to TRBJ2-7. The CDR3 is 14 residues long. From germline, CDR1 is MNHEY and CDR2 SVGAGI. CDR3 sequence: CASSYGDRDYEQYF. The DNA of the CDR3 is TGTGCCAGCAGTTACGGGGACAGAGACTACGAGCAGTACTTC.

The J gene is TRBJ1-4, the V gene TRBV5-5; D not resolved. Trimming shortened V by 5 bases and J by 8 bases, and 19 bases separated the two germline ends. Germline V gene lookup returns CDR1 SGHKS and CDR2 YYEKEE (reference sequence). There are 15 residues in the CDR3. The CDR3 here is CASRLAPRMEEKLFF. In DNA, the CDR3 is TGTGCCAGCAGACTGGCGCCGCGGATGGAGGAAAAACTGTTTTTT.

This chain connects TRBV2 to TRBJ1-2; 8 bases match TRBD1. Germline V gene lookup returns CDR1 SNHLY and CDR2 FYNNEI. CDR3 length equals 15 residues. The trim removed 6 bases at V and 6 bases at J, leaving 12 bases unmatched. This CDR3 reads CASSAMWQGAHGYTF. CDR3 sequence (DNA): TGTGCCAGCAGCGCGATGTGGCAGGGGGCCCATGGCTACACCTTC.

The chain's CDR3 is CASSRQGDYGYTF. CDR3 bases: TGTGCCAGCAGCCGACAGGGTGACTATGGCTACACCTTC. The chain couples TRBV13 to TRBJ1-2; TRBD1 matches at 7 bases. With V trimmed by 5 bases and J by 3 bases, 3 bases remained unmatched. Germline-derived CDR1 and CDR2 are PRHDT and FYEKMQ (reference sequence). CDR3 length equals 13 residues. The full variable domain, its missing parts supplied by reference TRBV13 and TRBJ1-2, is AAGVIQSPRHLIKEKRETATLKCYPIPRHDTVYWYQQGPGQDPQFLISFYEKMQSDKGSIPDRFSAQQFSDYHSELNMSSLELGDSALYFCASSRQGDYGYTFGSGTRLTVV.

The V gene is TRBV4-1, the J gene TRBJ2-7; 7 nucleotides agree with TRBD2. The CDR3 runs to 13 residues. V lost 0 bases, J lost 6 bases, and 2 bases stayed unmatched. CDR1 MGHRA and CDR2 YSYEKL come from the germline V gene. CDR3 sequence: CASSQEGGVEQYF. The CDR3 DNA follows: TGCGCCAGCAGCCAAGAGGGAGGGGTCGAGCAGTACTTC.

V usage is TRBV4-1 and J usage is TRBJ2-1; D perhaps matches TRBD1 (6 bases). The V and J ends lost 4 bases and 1 base respectively, with 14 bases between them. CDR1 is MGHRA, CDR2 YSYEKL, per germline. The CDR3 has 16 amino acids. The chain's CDR3 is CASSRSGTLSYNEQFF. Written as DNA, the CDR3 is TGCGCCAGCAGCCGGTCTGGGACACTTTCCTACAATGAGCAGTTCTTC.

V usage is TRBV10-3 and J usage is TRBJ1-4; 9 bases are a match to TRBD1. This CDR3 contains 12 residues. Looked up from germline, CDR1 is ENHRY and CDR2 is SYGVKD. Trimming removed 11 bases from V and 6 bases from J; junction bases left unmatched: 4. The CDR3 bases are TGTGCCGTTGGGGACAGGGATGAAAAACTGTTTTTT. This gives the protein CAVGDRDEKLFF.

The rearrangement joins TRBV5-1 to TRBJ2-3; TRBD1 matches at 8 bases. Trimming at V came to 2 bases and at J to 1 base, leaving 3 bases not matched to a gene. CDR3 length: 15 residues. Per germline, CDR1 SGHRS and CDR2 YFSETQ. DNA of the CDR3: TGCGCCAGCAGCTTACAGACAGGGGGCACAGATACGCAGTATTTT. This codes for CASSLQTGGTDTQYF.

This chain connects TRBV5-1 to TRBJ1-1; D uncertain. The CDR3 contains 13 residues. Trimming took off 7 bases at V and 0 bases at J, with 10 bases between the two ends. Germline values: CDR1 SGHRS, CDR2 YFSETQ. The CDR3 is CASQAGMNTEAFF. The CDR3, as DNA: TGCGCCAGCCAGGCGGGGATGAACACTGAAGCTTTCTTT.

V and J are TRBV7-2 and TRBJ1-1; 7 bases fit TRBD1. Unmatched junction bases numbered 12, after V lost 5 bases and J lost 0 bases. Germline V gene sequence: CDR1 SGHTA, CDR2 FQGNSA. This CDR3 has 17 residues. CDR3 protein: CASSRHPGGPLNTEAFF. CDR3 nucleotides: TGTGCCAGCAGCCGCCATCCAGGGGGGCCCCTGAACACTGAAGCTTTCTTT.

This rearrangement joins TRBV11-2 to TRBJ1-1; 7 bases map to TRBD1. V lost 5 bases and J lost 6; bases outside the gene matches: 6. The CDR3 extends over 13 amino acids. Germline V CDR1 and CDR2: SGHAT, FQNNGV. The CDR3 is CASSEQGIAEAFF. CDR3 in DNA: TGTGCCAGCAGCGAACAGGGGATCGCTGAAGCTTTCTTT. Full variable domain (missing parts from reference TRBV11-2 and TRBJ1-1): EAGVAQSPRYKIIEKRQSVAFWCNPISGHATLYWYQQILGQGPKLLIQFQNNGVVDDSQLPKDRFSAERLKGVDSTLKIQPAKLEDSAVYLCASSEQGIAEAFFGQGTRLTVV.

This chain joins TRBV4-2 and TRBJ2-3; maybe TRBD2 (6 bases). Germline values: CDR1 LGHNA, CDR2 YNFKEQ. The V end was cut by 0 bases, the J end by 2 bases, with 9 bases between. This CDR3 has 15 residues. The CDR3, as DNA: TGTGCCAGCAGCCAAGAGGGGGGAACCACAGATACGCAGTATTTT. It encodes CASSQEGGTTDTQYF.

The genes are TRBV19 and TRBJ2-1, with a weak D call TRBD1 (5 bases). From germline, CDR1 is LNHDA and CDR2 SQIVND (reference sequence). V lost 2 bases and J 5 bases, leaving 10 bases between the germline ends. CDR3 length: 14 residues. The CDR3 sequence is CASSISRADNEQFF. The CDR3 nucleotides read TGTGCCAGTAGTATATCCAGGGCCGACAATGAGCAGTTCTTC.

V usage is TRBV28 and J usage is TRBJ1-1; D is uncertain. Germline CDR1 and CDR2: MDHEN and SYDVKM. The CDR3 is 11 residues long. V dropped 4 bases and J dropped 5 bases, with 5 bases sitting between them. The CDR3 nucleotides are TGTGCCAGCAGTTCCCCGACTGAAGCTTTCTTT. Protein: CASSSPTEAFF. Based on the CDR3 plus reference TRBV28 and TRBJ1-1, the full variable domain is DVKVTQSSRYLVKRTGEKVFLECVQDMDHENMFWYRQDPGLGLRLIYFSYDVKMKEKGDIPEGYSVSREKKERFSLILESASTNQTSMYLCASSSPTEAFFGQGTRLTVV.

The V and J genes are TRBV7-3 and TRBJ2-5, with 12 bases fitting TRBD2. V shed 4 bases, J shed 2 bases, and the junction held 5 bases outside the gene matches. The CDR3 runs to 16 residues. CDR1 and CDR2 from the germline V gene are SGHTA and FQGTGA. Here the CDR3 reads CASSSTGTSGQETQYF. The DNA for the CDR3 is TGTGCCAGCAGCTCCACCGGGACTAGCGGGCAAGAGACCCAGTACTTC.